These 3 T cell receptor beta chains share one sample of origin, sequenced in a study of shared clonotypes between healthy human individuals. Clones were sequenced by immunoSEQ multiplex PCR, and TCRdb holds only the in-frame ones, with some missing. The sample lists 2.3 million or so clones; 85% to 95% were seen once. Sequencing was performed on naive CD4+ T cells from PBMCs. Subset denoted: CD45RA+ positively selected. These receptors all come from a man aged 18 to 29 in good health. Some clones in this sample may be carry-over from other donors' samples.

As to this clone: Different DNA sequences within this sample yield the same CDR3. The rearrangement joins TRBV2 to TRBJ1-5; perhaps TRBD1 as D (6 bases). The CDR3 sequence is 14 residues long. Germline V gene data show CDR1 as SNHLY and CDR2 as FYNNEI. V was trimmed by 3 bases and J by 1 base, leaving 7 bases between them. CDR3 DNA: TGTGCCAGCAGTGAGCAGGGGAGCAATCAGCCCCAGCATTTT. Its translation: CASSEQGSNQPQHF.

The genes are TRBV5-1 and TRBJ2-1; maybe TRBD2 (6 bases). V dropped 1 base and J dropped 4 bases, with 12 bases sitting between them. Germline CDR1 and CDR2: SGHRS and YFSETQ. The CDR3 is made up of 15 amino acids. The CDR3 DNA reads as TGCGCCAGCAGCTTGCGGTCTGGGGGGTACAATGAGCAGTTCTTC. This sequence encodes CASSLRSGGYNEQFF.

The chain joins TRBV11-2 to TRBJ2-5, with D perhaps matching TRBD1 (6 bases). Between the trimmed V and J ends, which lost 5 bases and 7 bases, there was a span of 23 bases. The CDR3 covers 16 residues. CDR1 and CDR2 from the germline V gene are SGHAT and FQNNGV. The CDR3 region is CASSPGQSKVIGTQYF. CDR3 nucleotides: TGTGCCAGCAGCCCTGGACAGAGCAAGGTCATTGGGACCCAGTACTTC.